These 11 T cell receptor beta chains originate from one sample sequenced in a study of CD8+ T cells in alopecia areata. After isolation, RNA underwent reverse transcription to generate cDNA as the sequencing template. Measured with immunoSEQ multiplex PCR; TCRdb has only the in-frame clones, and not every one. The sample carries roughly 180,000 clones, roughly 50% recorded once. Treatment noted: oral pan-JAK inhibitor, 5-10 mg twice daily. Sequencing used CD8+ T cells sorted from blood, obtained at week 24, from a patient treated with tofacitinib. Receptors originate from a human donor with alopecia areata.

The chain is built from TRBV9 and TRBJ1-1; D is ambiguous. The CDR3 totals 14 residues. Trimming cost V 0 bases and J 5 bases, with 11 bases left between them. Germline V gives CDR1 SGDLS, CDR2 YYNGEE. CDR3 DNA sequence: TGTGCCAGCAGCGTAGATGACCCTACAACTGAAGCTTTCTTT. It codes for CASSVDDPTTEAFF.

The V gene is TRBV5-1, the J gene TRBJ1-5; tentative D call: TRBD1 (6 bases). V dropped 4 bases and J dropped 7 bases, with 12 bases sitting between them. Germline CDR1 reads SGHRS; CDR2 reads YFSETQ. This CDR3 has 13 residues. The CDR3 loop is CASSPRGGQPQHF. The CDR3 DNA reads TGCGCCAGCAGCCCTCGGGGGGGCCAGCCCCAGCATTTT.

V is TRBV4-1 and J is TRBJ2-3, with a weak D call TRBD1 (5 bases). The V and J ends lost 0 bases and 10 bases respectively, with 11 bases between them. CDR1 and CDR2 from the germline V gene are MGHRA and YSYEKL. The CDR3 is made up of 13 amino acids. CDR3 DNA: TGCGCCAGCAGCCAAGACGTTGGGGCCCCGCAGTATTTT. Amino acids: CASSQDVGAPQYF.

The chain uses TRBV13 and TRBJ1-1; 9 positions match TRBD1. Trimming took 5 bases from V and 11 from J; bases not matched to a gene: 3. Germline V CDR1 and CDR2: PRHDT, FYEKMQ (reference sequence). This CDR3 has 11 residues. The CDR3 DNA reads as TGTGCCAGCAGCCTCGACAGGGGGGCTTTCTTT. Amino acids: CASSLDRGAFF.

V is TRBV29-1 and J is TRBJ1-2; D is possibly TRBD1 (5 bases). V was cut by 3 bases and J by 2 bases, with 16 bases left in between. Germline V lookup: CDR1 SQVTM, CDR2 ANQGSEA. There are 15 residues in the CDR3. CDR3 amino acids: CSVETDSLPNYGYTF. Written as DNA, the CDR3 is TGCAGCGTTGAGACCGACAGTCTCCCAAACTATGGCTACACCTTC.

This rearrangement joins TRBV5-6 to TRBJ1-3; D is unclear. Germline V lookup: CDR1 SGHDT, CDR2 YYEEEE. The CDR3 consists of 13 residues. V dropped 4 bases and J dropped 4 bases, with 9 bases sitting between them. CDR3 sequence (DNA): TGTGCCAGCAGCAACGGTTCAGGAAACACCATATATTTT. Its protein is CASSNGSGNTIYF.

This clone has just a few counts. The V gene is TRBV30, the J gene TRBJ2-5; either TRBD1 or TRBD2 may supply D (5 bases each). CDR3 length: 14 residues. Germline lookup yields CDR1 GTSNPN and CDR2 SVGIG (reference sequence). Trimming left V 0 bases short and J 5 bases short, with 13 bases between. The CDR3 bases are TGTGCCTGGAGTGTAGGGACCCCCGCGGAGACCCAGTACTTC. Translating gives CAWSVGTPAETQYF.

This clone has just one count. This chain uses TRBV7-6 with TRBJ2-7; tentative D call: TRBD1 (5 bases). In germline, CDR1 is SGHVS, CDR2 FNYEAQ. The CDR3 is 13 residues long. V was trimmed by 2 bases and J by 5 bases, leaving 10 bases between them. DNA for the CDR3: TGTGCCAGCAGCTTATCCAGGGCCCACGAGCAGTACTTC. Protein sequence: CASSLSRAHEQYF.

The rearrangement links TRBV5-6 to TRBJ1-5, with D maybe TRBD1 (5 bases). Trimming took off 3 bases at V and 1 base at J, with 14 bases between the two ends. The CDR3 length is 16 residues. Germline CDR1 reads SGHDT; CDR2 reads YYEEEE. In DNA form, the CDR3 reads TGTGCCAGCAGCTCTGATGCGGGACGGAGCAATCAGCCCCAGCATTTT. Its translation: CASSSDAGRSNQPQHF.

This chain uses TRBV28 with TRBJ2-3; 9 bases are a match to TRBD1. With 4 bases clipped from V and 1 base from J, the junction kept 3 bases outside the gene matches. Germline CDR1 reads MDHEN; CDR2 reads SYDVKM. CDR3 length: 15 residues. CDR3 sequence (DNA): TGTGCCAGCAGTTGGTGGACAGGGGGCACAGATACGCAGTATTTT. Encoded protein: CASSWWTGGTDTQYF.

V and J are TRBV5-1 and TRBJ1-5, with D hard to call. Per the germline V gene, CDR1 is SGHRS and CDR2 is YFSETQ. The V and J ends lost 7 bases and 2 bases respectively, with 10 bases between them. The CDR3 consists of 13 residues. The CDR3 nucleotides are TGCGCCAGCCGACTTGATGGCAATCAGCCCCAGCATTTT. This codes for CASRLDGNQPQHF.